These 20 T cell receptor beta chains originate from one sample sequenced in a study of T-cell reconstitution after alpha-beta-depleted transplantation in children. As it was prepared, the TCRbeta library received unique molecular identifiers. MiXCR, applied by TCRdb to the PCR reads, yields one record per CDR3 protein. Of 350,000 to 450,000 distinct CDR3 sequences in the sample, 10% to 15% were seen once. This sample comprised PBMCs, obtained from the stem cell graft. All receptors come from a human donor who donated a stem cell graft to a child with Fanconi anemia.

This clonotype was seen more than once but under ten times. This rearrangement joins TRBV5-5 to TRBJ2-1, with 13 bases matching TRBD2. CDR3 length: 16 residues. V trimming: 4 bases; J trimming: 9 bases; junction bases outside the gene matches: 10. Germline V gene data show CDR1 as SGHKS and CDR2 as YYEKEE (reference sequence). CDR3 in DNA: TGTGCCAGCAGCCCTCACTTGACTAGCGGGGGGCTTGAGCAGTTCTTC. It codes for CASSPHLTSGGLEQFF.

The J gene is TRBJ2-5, the V gene TRBV3-1; D remains ambiguous. This CDR3 comprises 15 residues. Germline CDR1 reads LGHDT; CDR2 reads YNNKEL (reference sequence). Trimming removed 0 bases from V and 1 base from J, with 9 bases in between. CDR3 coding DNA: TGTGCCAGCAGCCAAGATCCCGGACCCCAAGAGACCCAGTACTTC. It specifies CASSQDPGPQETQYF.

This clonotype was seen just once. This chain connects TRBV3-1 to TRBJ1-2; TRBD1 aligns across 8 bases. Germline CDR1 reads LGHDT; CDR2 reads YNNKEL (reference sequence). Trimming removed 4 bases from V and 7 bases from J; junction bases left unmatched: 14. This CDR3 has 16 residues. As DNA, the CDR3 is TGTGCCAGCAGCCCTACAAGATCTCAGGGGGCGGGTGGCTACACCTTC. Its translation: CASSPTRSQGAGGYTF.

This clonotype was seen more than once but under ten times. The rearrangement joins TRBV7-6 to TRBJ1-5, with a possible D match to TRBD1 (5 bases). Germline V gene sequence: CDR1 SGHVS, CDR2 FNYEAQ. Trimming left V 0 bases short and J 7 bases short, with 16 bases between. CDR3 length: 16 amino acids. For the CDR3, the DNA is TGTGCCAGCAGCTTAGCCCGAGCTGAAAAGGGGCAGCCCCAGCATTTT. Amino acid sequence: CASSLARAEKGQPQHF.

CDR3 bases: TGCGCCAGCAGCTTTCCGGACAGGGGGGACACCGGGGAGCTGTTTTTT. The encoded protein is CASSFPDRGDTGELFF. The chain combines TRBV5-1 with TRBJ2-2; TRBD1 matches at 10 bases. The CDR3 consists of 16 residues. V lost 2 bases to trimming and J lost 3 bases; unmatched junction nucleotides: 4. Germline CDR1 SGHRS, CDR2 YFSETQ.

The table lists this clonotype with a few counts. The DNA for the CDR3 is TGTGCCAGCAGCGCCTATGGGGGGGCCGAGAATTCACCCCTCCACTTT. Protein product: CASSAYGGAENSPLHF. The chain employs TRBV9 and TRBJ1-6; tentative D call: TRBD1 (6 bases). V was trimmed by 3 bases and J by 7 bases, leaving 17 bases between them. Germline V gives CDR1 SGDLS, CDR2 YYNGEE. The CDR3 is 16 residues long. Together with reference TRBV9 and TRBJ1-6, the CDR3 gives the full variable domain: DSGVTQTPKHLITATGQRVTLRCSPRSGDLSVYWYQQSLDQGLQFLIQYYNGEERAKGNILERFSAQQFPDLHSELNLSSLELGDSALYFCASSAYGGAENSPLHFGNGTRLTVT.

This clonotype was seen only a few times. The V gene is TRBV6-2 or TRBV6-3, the J gene TRBJ2-5; no reliable D call. The CDR3 covers 13 residues. CDR1 is MNHEY, CDR2 SVGEGT, per germline. Trimming shortened V by 2 bases and J by 5 bases, and 9 bases separated the two germline ends. Here the CDR3 reads CASSYITTETQYF. The CDR3 DNA sequence: TGTGCCAGCAGTTACATCACCACCGAGACCCAGTACTTC.

This clonotype turned up a few times. J is TRBJ2-7 and V is TRBV4-2, with TRBD1 identical over 9 bases. V gave up 0 bases and J gave up 2 bases; unmatched junction bases: 5. The CDR3 length is 16 residues. The germline gives CDR1 LGHNA, CDR2 YNFKEQ. The CDR3 DNA is TGTGCCAGCAGCCAAGATTGGGGGACAGGGACCTACGAGCAGTACTTC. It is translated as CASSQDWGTGTYEQYF.

The genes are TRBV6-6 and TRBJ1-5, with D perhaps TRBD1 (5 bases). The CDR3 totals 14 residues. Germline lookup yields CDR1 MNHNY and CDR2 SVGAGI (reference sequence). V lost 4 bases, J lost 7 bases, and 14 bases lay in between. Here the CDR3 DNA reads TGTGCCAGCAGTTCCGAGGGGTTGCAGCAGCCCCAGCATTTT. This encodes CASSSEGLQQPQHF.

This clonotype came up many times. The gene calls are TRBV9 and TRBJ2-1, with TRBD2 identical over 11 bases. This CDR3 region has 19 residues. Looked up from germline, CDR1 is SGDLS and CDR2 is YYNGEE. V lost 0 bases to trimming and J lost 0 bases; unmatched junction nucleotides: 8. The CDR3: CASSVGGLAGGSSYNEQFF. The CDR3 DNA is TGTGCCAGCAGCGTAGGCGGCCTAGCGGGGGGAAGCTCCTACAATGAGCAGTTCTTC.

The chain uses TRBV20-1 and TRBJ1-6, with D unclear. The CDR3 totals 14 residues. The V and J ends lost 1 base and 7 bases respectively, with 11 bases between them. The germline V gene has CDR1 DFQATT and CDR2 SNEGSKA (reference sequence). The CDR3 loop reads CSARVAAPNSPLHF. Here the CDR3 DNA reads TGCAGTGCTAGAGTGGCAGCTCCAAATTCACCCCTCCACTTT.

This clonotype was picked up a small number of times. V usage is TRBV10-3 and J usage is TRBJ2-3, with TRBD1 matching 9 bases. Germline V gives CDR1 ENHRY, CDR2 SYGVKD. The CDR3 spans 14 residues. Trimming took 7 bases from V and 3 from J; bases not matched to a gene: 5. The CDR3 DNA reads TGTGCCATCAACGGGGACAGGGTTACAGATACGCAGTATTTT. It encodes CAINGDRVTDTQYF.

This clonotype has more than one count but fewer than ten. V usage is TRBV27 and J usage is TRBJ2-3; perhaps TRBD2 as D (5 bases). This CDR3 is built from 15 residues. V lost 5 bases, J lost 2 bases, and 14 bases lay in between. Germline V gene data show CDR1 as MNHEY and CDR2 as SMNVEV (reference sequence). The CDR3 sequence: CASSAGSIDTDTQYF. The CDR3 coding sequence is TGTGCCAGCAGTGCTGGGAGCATAGACACAGATACGCAGTATTTT.

The chain joins TRBV5-5 to TRBJ2-5; perhaps TRBD2 as D (5 bases). CDR1 is SGHKS, CDR2 YYEKEE, per germline (reference sequence). The CDR3 is 16 amino acids. V was shortened by 0 bases and J by 1 base, with 13 bases between the two germline ends. The CDR3 sequence is CASSLVVLGGQETQYF. The CDR3, as DNA: TGTGCCAGCAGCTTGGTGGTACTCGGAGGCCAAGAGACCCAGTACTTC.

This clonotype occurred a few times. This chain connects TRBV11-1 to TRBJ2-2; possibly TRBD1 or TRBD2 for D (5 bases each). The CDR3 runs 17 residues. CDR1 and CDR2 (germline): SGHAT, FQDESV (reference sequence). Trimming took off 5 bases at V and 7 bases at J, with 23 bases between the two ends. This CDR3 is CASSPQGRHPFSGELFF. In DNA form, the CDR3 reads TGTGCCAGCAGCCCCCAGGGACGCCATCCCTTCAGCGGGGAGCTGTTTTTT.

This clonotype was seen more than once but under ten times. The J gene is TRBJ1-6, the V gene TRBV27; D ambiguous. The CDR3 has 14 amino acids. V lost 1 base, J lost 8 bases, and 9 bases lay in between. In germline, CDR1 is MNHEY, CDR2 SMNVEV (reference sequence). CDR3 amino acids: CASSLYTTDSPLHF. Here the CDR3 DNA reads TGTGCCAGCAGTTTATACACTACTGATTCACCCCTCCACTTT.

The sample holds a few counts of this clonotype. The chain combines TRBV15 with TRBJ1-5; possibly TRBD1 for D (5 bases). Germline CDR1 and CDR2: LNHNV and YYDKDF (reference sequence). The CDR3 contains 13 residues. V was cut by 3 bases and J by 9 bases, with 12 bases left in between. The CDR3 sequence: CATSRTASGPQHF. The CDR3 DNA follows: TGTGCCACCAGCAGGACAGCCTCGGGGCCCCAGCATTTT.

This clonotype appeared a few times. This chain joins TRBV9 and TRBJ2-1; 7 bases map to TRBD2. With 4 bases clipped from V and 4 bases from J, the junction kept 5 bases outside the gene matches. Germline CDR1 and CDR2: SGDLS and YYNGEE. The CDR3 is made up of 14 amino acids. In DNA, the CDR3 is TGTGCCAGCAGCCGGAGCGGGGATTACAATGAGCAGTTCTTC. Protein: CASSRSGDYNEQFF.

V is TRBV5-6 and J is TRBJ2-7; 11 positions match TRBD1. CDR3 size: 17 residues. Unmatched junction bases numbered 13, after V lost 2 bases and J lost 6 bases. From germline, CDR1 is SGHDT and CDR2 YYEEEE. CDR3 in DNA: TGTGCCAGCAGCTTTCTCCCCGGGACAGGGGGTATGATCGAGCAGTACTTC. It encodes CASSFLPGTGGMIEQYF.

The genes are TRBV5-5 and TRBJ2-7; D is ambiguous. CDR1 is SGHKS, CDR2 YYEKEE, per germline (reference sequence). CDR3 length equals 14 residues. V lost 4 bases and J lost 2, with 13 bases in between. The CDR3 coding sequence is TGTGCCAGCAGCCCTCCGGGCGCCCCCTACGAGCAGTACGTC. It encodes CASSPPGAPYEQYV.